This T cell receptor beta chain was captured by sequencing in a study of blood T cells in healthy people across ages. They isolated at least 6 million PBMCs from each sample. Together with a sample-barcoded 5' primer, a J-beta primer mix was included in a second PCR lasting about 7 to 11 cycles. TCRdb used MiXCR to reprocess the 5' RACE reads, holding one entry per CDR3 protein. Altogether around 1.5 million distinct CDR3 sequences are present, around 39% being singletons, with the ten largest covering roughly 8.2%. The TCR originated in a woman under 30 in good health. The sample was blood.

This CDR3 is CAISDPGTGGTYEQYF. The CDR3 nucleotides are TGTGCCATCAGTGACCCCGGAACAGGGGGTACTTACGAGCAGTACTTC. The rearrangement links TRBV10-3 to TRBJ2-7; 8 bases fit TRBD1. Germline CDR1 ENHRY, CDR2 SYGVKD. This CDR3 is built from 16 residues. V lost 3 bases, J lost 4 bases, and 11 bases stayed unmatched.